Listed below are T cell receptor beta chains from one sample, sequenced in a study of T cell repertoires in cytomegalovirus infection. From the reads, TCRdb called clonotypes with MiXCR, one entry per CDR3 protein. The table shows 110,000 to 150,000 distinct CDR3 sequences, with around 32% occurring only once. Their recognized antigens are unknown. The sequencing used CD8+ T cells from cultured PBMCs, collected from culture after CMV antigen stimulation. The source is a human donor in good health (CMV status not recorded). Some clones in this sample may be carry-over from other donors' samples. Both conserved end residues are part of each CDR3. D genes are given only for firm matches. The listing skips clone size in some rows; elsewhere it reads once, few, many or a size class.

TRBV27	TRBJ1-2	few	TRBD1	TGTGCCAGCAGAGACGGGACAGGGTGGGGCTACACCTTC	CASRDGTGWGYTF
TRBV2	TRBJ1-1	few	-	TGTGCCAGCAGTGAAGGGTGGATTGAAGCTTTCTTT	CASSEGWIEAFF
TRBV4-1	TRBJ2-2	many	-	TGCGCCAGCAGCCAGGACCGTAACACCGGGGAGCTGTTTTTT	CASSQDRNTGELFF
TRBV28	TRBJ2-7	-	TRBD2	TGTGCCACTTGCGGACTAGCGGACTCCTACGAGCAGTACTTC	CATCGLADSYEQYF
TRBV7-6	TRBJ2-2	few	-	TGTGCCAGCAGCTTTGTGCAGGGGAGAACCGGGGAGCTGTTTTTT	CASSFVQGRTGELFF
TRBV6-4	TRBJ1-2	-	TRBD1	TGTGCCAGCAGTCCCCGATGGGGAAAGGGGGCCGAGGGCTACACCTTC	CASSPRWGKGAEGYTF
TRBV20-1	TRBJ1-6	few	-	TGCAGTGCTAGAGGGCTCCTGAGCTCCTATAATTCACCCCTCCACTTT	CSARGLLSSYNSPLHF
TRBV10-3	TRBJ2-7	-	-	TGTGCCACAACCACCCTAGCGGACAGCTCCTACGAGCAGTACTTC	CATTTLADSSYEQYF
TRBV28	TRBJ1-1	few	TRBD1	TGTGCCAGCAGGTTGTTACAGGACAGGATCAGTGAAGCTTTCTTT	CASRLLQDRISEAFF
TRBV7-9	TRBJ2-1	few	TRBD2	TGTGCCAGCAGCTCACTAGCGGGGGGGCTCAATGAGCAGTTCTTC	CASSSLAGGLNEQFF
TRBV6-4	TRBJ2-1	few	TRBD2	TGTGCCAGCAGCGTAGCGGGGGGCTCCTACAATGAGCAGTTCTTC	CASSVAGGSYNEQFF
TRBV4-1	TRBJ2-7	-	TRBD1	TGCGCCAGCAGCCAAGGAGGGGGCTTGGAGCAGTACTTC	CASSQGGGLEQYF
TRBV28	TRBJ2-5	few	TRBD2	TGTGCCAGCAGTTTGGTTTTCGTGGGAGGGGAGACCCAGTACTTC	CASSLVFVGGETQYF
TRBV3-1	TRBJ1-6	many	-	TGTGCCAGCAGCCCACAGGGTGGCGGGTCACCCCTCCACTTT	CASSPQGGGSPLHF
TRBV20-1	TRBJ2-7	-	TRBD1	TGCAGTGGAACAGGGGAAAGTCTCCTCGACGAGCAGTACTTC	CSGTGESLLDEQYF
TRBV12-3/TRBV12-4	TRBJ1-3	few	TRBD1	TGTGCCAGCAGCCCCTGGGGACAGGACAACTCTGGAAACACCATATATTTT	CASSPWGQDNSGNTIYF
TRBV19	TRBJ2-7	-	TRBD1	TGTGCCAGTAGTATCGGACAGGGAGCTTACCACGAGCAGTACTTC	CASSIGQGAYHEQYF